The sequence of this T cell receptor (beta chain) was determined in a study of cytomegalovirus exposure and HLA in healthy donors. The study ran its PCR with 60 Vbeta and 13 Jbeta primers. The method was immunoSEQ multiplex PCR; TCRdb's version includes in-frame clones alone and lacks a portion of them. This table holds tens of thousands of clones. CDR1 SGHRS and CDR2 YFSETQ come from the germline V gene. This CDR3 contains 13 residues. V was trimmed by 7 bases and J by 2 bases, leaving 12 bases between them. The receptor comes from a woman younger than 45 in good health and CMV-seropositive. The source material was PBMCs. This chain connects TRBV5-1 to TRBJ1-1, with D uncertain. The CDR3 sequence is CASWETGNTEAFF. CDR3 in DNA: TGCGCCAGCTGGGAGACGGGCAACACTGAAGCTTTCTTT.